One T cell receptor (beta chain) is described in this entry. One entry per CDR3 protein results from TCRdb running MiXCR on the RT-PCR reads. There are hundreds of thousands of distinct CDR3 sequences in the sample; 11% to 15% occur only once, and roughly 3.9% lies in the top ten. Sequenced: memory CD4+ T cells from blood. This sequence was found in a female donor in good health, serving as a healthy control.

The CDR3: CSAQKGYSYEQYF. The CDR3 DNA is TGCAGTGCCCAAAAAGGCTACTCCTACGAGCAGTACTTC. The chain is built from TRBV20-1 and TRBJ2-7; D not resolved. The CDR3 runs 13 residues. With 6 bases removed from V and 0 bases from J, the gap between germline ends came to 12 bases. Per the germline V gene, CDR1 is DFQATT and CDR2 is SNEGSKA (reference sequence).